The entry below gives a single TCR beta chain sequence along with its context. Its antigen remains unidentified. TCRdb independently ran MiXCR on the 5' RACE reads; one entry per CDR3 protein. This table has around 110,000 distinct CDR3 sequences, 14% appearing once. CDR1 and CDR2 (germline): SEHNR, FQNEAQ (reference sequence). This CDR3 has 15 residues. V was shortened by 5 bases and J by 0 bases, with 12 bases between the two germline ends. The sample originates from a study of T-cell memory formation after mild COVID-19. The overall study: TCR clusters largely stayed donor specific. Study-level findings and limits: The SARS-CoV-2 specificity of second-wave clones reaching peak at day 37 remained unverified. From day 15 to 85, contracting clones were balanced between CD4 and CD8, whereas later expanders leaned toward CD4+. Memory from before infection featured some responding clones, which suggests cross-reactive memory joined.

The chain uses TRBV7-9 and TRBJ2-3; D ambiguous. The receptor's source is a man aged 18 to 29 who had mild COVID-19 (a few samples of this study predate the infection). Cell type and time point are not known. Sequencing was done on a sample of PBMCs or a T cell subset sorted from them (not recorded which). The CDR3 sequence is CASSRTISSTDTQYF. The DNA for the CDR3 is TGTGCCAGCAGCAGAACAATCTCTAGCACAGATACGCAGTATTTT.